This T cell receptor (beta chain) was captured by sequencing in a study of blood T cell repertoires in COVID-19. Study context: The origin of the acute and convalescent COVID-19 samples was the United States, Italy and Spain. From T cells, B-cell-depleted T cells, or PBMCs came the material, which was cDNA or gDNA.

In the authors' workflow: Estimation of nucleated cell counts relied on the amplification of reference gene primers. Profiled with immunoSEQ multiplex PCR; TCRdb holds only in-frame clones, not every one. The DNA was the basis for D and trimming; V, J and clone size are from that table. This sample has some 350,000 clones, with roughly 90% found just once. Germline CDR1 and CDR2: LNHDA and SQIVND (reference sequence). Trimming cost V 0 bases and J 4 bases; bases outside gene matches: 4. The CDR3 is 15 amino acids. J is TRBJ2-7 and V is TRBV19; 9 bases match TRBD1. The clonotype comes from a man aged 18 to 30 with active or convalescent COVID-19. Sequencing used peripheral blood. The CDR3 here is CASSIDYRGPYEQYF. For the CDR3, the DNA is TGTGCCAGTAGTATAGATTACAGGGGGCCTTACGAGCAGTACTTC.